The 29 T cell receptor beta chains listed next were all sequenced from one sample in a study of T cell responses to AZD1222 COVID-19 vaccine. TCRdb keeps only in-frame clones here, not all; method: immunoSEQ multiplex PCR. The table has 90,000 to 120,000 clones, approximately 89% seen once. Here the sequenced sample was peripheral blood, taken 28 days after the second dose of the MenACWY control vaccine. These receptors all stem from an adult who received the MenACWY meningococcal vaccine as a control.

The rearrangement uses TRBV10-3 and TRBJ1-4; 7 bases are shared with TRBD1. The CDR3 is 14 residues long. The V segment lost 10 bases and the J segment 7 bases; nucleotides outside the gene matches: 12. Looked up from germline, CDR1 is ENHRY and CDR2 is SYGVKD. The CDR3 sequence: CATGTGAKGEKLFF. Here the CDR3 DNA reads TGTGCCACCGGAACAGGGGCGAAAGGTGAAAAACTGTTTTTT.

V gene TRBV27 combines with J gene TRBJ2-6; the match to TRBD2 covers 10 bases. Germline V gives CDR1 MNHEY, CDR2 SMNVEV (reference sequence). The CDR3 is 17 residues long. After removal of 2 bases from V and 4 bases from J, the junction contained 5 bases not matched to a gene. DNA for the CDR3: TGTGCCAGCAGTTTACCCAGCGGGGGGGCCGGGGCCAACGTCCTGACTTTC. Residues: CASSLPSGGAGANVLTF.

The rearrangement uses TRBV13 and TRBJ2-2; 7 positions match TRBD1. V dropped 1 base and J dropped 6; count of bases not matched to a gene: 2. Per the germline V gene, CDR1 is PRHDT and CDR2 is FYEKMQ (reference sequence). This CDR3 is built from 14 residues. The CDR3 loop reads CASSLDRGAGELFF. CDR3 DNA: TGTGCCAGCAGCTTAGACAGGGGCGCCGGGGAGCTGTTTTTT. Full variable domain (rest looked up from reference TRBV13 and TRBJ2-2): AAGVIQSPRHLIKEKRETATLKCYPIPRHDTVYWYQQGPGQDPQFLISFYEKMQSDKGSIPDRFSAQQFSDYHSELNMSSLELGDSALYFCASSLDRGAGELFFGEGSRLTVL.

The sample holds one count of this clone. The J gene is TRBJ1-1, the V gene TRBV3-1 (or the pseudogene TRBV3-2); a weak D match, TRBD1 (5 bases). CDR3 length: 12 amino acids. Germline values: CDR1 LGHDT, CDR2 YNNKEL (reference sequence). Deletions cut 2 bases from V and 11 bases from J, with 12 bases between. CDR3 nucleotide sequence: TGTGCCAGCAGCCAATATCAGGGTCTCGCTTTCTTT. As protein: CASSQYQGLAFF.

This rearrangement joins TRBV5-4 to TRBJ2-7, with 8 positions matching TRBD1. Per germline, CDR1 SGHNT and CDR2 YYREEE (reference sequence). V was pared by 2 bases and J by 4 bases, with 8 bases of the junction left unmatched. CDR3 length equals 15 residues. In nucleotides, the CDR3 is TGTGCCAGCAGCTTAGGAGGACAGGGACGGTACGAGCAGTACTTC. Its translation: CASSLGGQGRYEQYF.

The chain recombines TRBV5-1 with TRBJ1-4; the D is unclear. The CDR3 sequence is 15 residues long. Trimming removed 4 bases from V and 2 bases from J, with 12 bases in between. Germline V lookup: CDR1 SGHRS, CDR2 YFSETQ. The CDR3 sequence is CASSLGMGTNEKLFF. CDR3 in DNA: TGCGCCAGCAGCCTCGGGATGGGGACTAATGAAAAACTGTTTTTT.

The V gene is TRBV10-2, the J gene TRBJ2-3; 10 bases line up with TRBD2. From germline, CDR1 is WSHSY and CDR2 SAAADI. With 3 bases clipped from V and 11 bases from J, the junction kept 11 bases outside the gene matches. The CDR3 is 15 amino acids. The DNA of the CDR3 is TGCGCCAGCAGTGATTTGAGCGGGGGGGCGTATAGGCAGTATTTT. It is translated as CASSDLSGGAYRQYF.

This sequence joins TRBV6-5 and TRBJ1-2; 10 nucleotides agree with TRBD1. V lost 2 bases, J lost 3 bases, and 3 bases stayed unmatched. The CDR3 extends over 15 amino acids. Germline CDR1 reads MNHEY; CDR2 reads SVGAGI. DNA of the CDR3: TGTGCCAGCAGTTACGGGACAGGGGATTACTATGGCTACACCTTC. Protein: CASSYGTGDYYGYTF.

V and J are TRBV28 and TRBJ1-2, with 8 bases lining up with TRBD1. J lost 11 bases, V lost 5 bases, and 7 bases had no gene match. The CDR3 runs 12 residues. Germline CDR1 reads MDHEN; CDR2 reads SYDVKM. CDR3 nucleotides: TGTGCCAGCAGTCCGGACAGGGTTCGTTACACCTTC. It specifies CASSPDRVRYTF.

This clone has a handful of counts. The chain is built from TRBV7-2 and TRBJ2-1; unclear D gene. Germline lookup yields CDR1 SGHTA and CDR2 FQGNSA. The CDR3 loop spans 13 amino acids. The V end was cut by 5 bases, the J end by 8 bases, with 13 bases between. The CDR3: CASSAYSGDEQFF. Written as DNA, the CDR3 is TGTGCCAGCAGCGCTTACAGTGGCGATGAGCAGTTCTTC.

This clone was observed once. The J gene is TRBJ1-2, the V gene TRBV29-1; D is unclear. The germline V gene encodes CDR1 SQVTM and CDR2 ANQGSEA. Trimming stripped 2 bases from V and 7 bases from J, with 11 bases between. The CDR3 totals 12 residues. Here the CDR3 reads CSVEKALGGYTF. The CDR3 nucleotides read TGCAGCGTTGAAAAGGCGTTGGGTGGCTACACCTTC.

The chain is built from TRBV5-1 and TRBJ2-2; maybe TRBD1 (6 bases). V was pared by 0 bases and J by 4 bases, with 13 bases between. CDR3 length: 16 amino acids. The germline V gene has CDR1 SGHRS and CDR2 YFSETQ. The CDR3, as DNA: TGCGCCAGCAGCTTGGGAAAACAGGGAATCACCGGGGAGCTGTTTTTT. Its translation: CASSLGKQGITGELFF.

The gene calls are TRBV6-2 or TRBV6-3 and TRBJ2-1, with D unclear. The CDR3 length is 13 residues. Per germline, CDR1 MNHEY and CDR2 SVGEGT. Trimming left V 4 bases short and J 2 bases short, with 6 bases between. CDR3 protein: CASSFLTYNEQFF. CDR3 DNA sequence: TGTGCCAGCAGTTTCCTCACCTACAATGAGCAGTTCTTC.

The chain links TRBV5-1 to TRBJ1-6, with 11 bases fitting TRBD1. The germline V gene has CDR1 SGHRS and CDR2 YFSETQ. V lost 4 bases to trimming and J lost 7 bases; unmatched junction nucleotides: 4. The CDR3 is made up of 15 amino acids. CDR3 residues: CASSVGQGANSPLHF. The CDR3 nucleotides read TGCGCCAGCAGCGTCGGACAGGGGGCGAATTCACCCCTCCACTTT.

V and J are TRBV6-5 and TRBJ1-3; no clear D. The CDR3 has 16 amino acids. V was clipped by 0 bases and J by 1 base, with 10 bases between them. Germline CDR1 MNHEY, CDR2 SVGAGI. CDR3 sequence: CASSYSTRDSGNTIYF. DNA for the CDR3: TGTGCCAGCAGTTACTCGACAAGGGATTCTGGAAACACCATATATTTT.

The rearrangement joins TRBV3-1 (or the pseudogene TRBV3-2) to TRBJ1-6, with no clear D. Trimming pared 0 bases from V and 5 bases from J, leaving 11 bases between. The CDR3 contains 16 residues. CDR1 LGHDT and CDR2 YNNKEL come from the germline V gene (reference sequence). In nucleotides, the CDR3 is TGTGCCAGCAGCCAAGAACAAGGAAATAATAATTCACCCCTCCACTTT. Its translation: CASSQEQGNNNSPLHF.

Only a few counts were recorded for this clone. The chain is built from TRBV2 and TRBJ2-1; 9 bases align to TRBD2. The CDR3 covers 17 residues. The germline gives CDR1 SNHLY, CDR2 FYNNEI. V was pared by 3 bases and J by 9 bases, with 15 bases of the junction left unmatched. CDR3 sequence (DNA): TGTGCCAGCAGTGATGGGAGCGGGGGGACCAGAACCTTTGAGCAGTTCTTC. This translates into CASSDGSGGTRTFEQFF.

The CDR3 protein is CASRRGDWTGDGYTF. As DNA, the CDR3 is TGTGCCAGCAGAAGGGGGGACTGGACAGGGGATGGCTACACCTTC. The chain couples TRBV28 to TRBJ1-2; TRBD1 agrees at 9 bases. V lost 6 bases, J lost 6 bases, and 11 bases stayed unmatched. The CDR3 totals 15 residues. Germline V lookup: CDR1 MDHEN, CDR2 SYDVKM.

This clone showed up just a few times. The chain joins TRBV19 to TRBJ1-1; TRBD1 is a possible D gene (6 bases). CDR1 is LNHDA and CDR2 is SQIVND in the germline V gene (reference sequence). This CDR3 is built from 17 residues. Trimming removed 6 bases at V and 0 bases at J, with 20 bases between. For the CDR3, the DNA is TGTGCCAGTAGCGAGTGGCGGCTACAGGGATTGAACACTGAAGCTTTCTTT. Its protein is CASSEWRLQGLNTEAFF. The full variable domain, its missing parts supplied by reference TRBV19 and TRBJ1-1, is DGGITQSPKYLFRKEGQNVTLSCEQNLNHDAMYWYRQDPGQGLRLIYYSQIVNDFQKGDIAEGYSVSREKKESFPLTVTSAQKNPTAFYLCASSEWRLQGLNTEAFFGQGTRLTVV.

Here the CDR3 DNA reads TGCGCCAGCAGCTTAGGAGGACTTTCACAAGAGACCCAGTACTTC. This gives the protein CASSLGGLSQETQYF. This rearrangement joins TRBV5-1 to TRBJ2-5; a weak D match, TRBD2 (5 bases). V gave up 2 bases and J gave up 2 bases, with 13 bases separating them. CDR1 is SGHRS, CDR2 YFSETQ, per germline. This CDR3 has 15 residues.

J is TRBJ2-3 and V is TRBV20-1; 8 positions agree with TRBD2. The germline V gene has CDR1 DFQATT and CDR2 SNEGSKA (reference sequence). This CDR3 is built from 14 residues. Germline trimming cut 3 bases from V and 1 base from J; bases unmatched to any gene: 3. The DNA of the CDR3 is TGCAGTGCTAGTAGAGCGGGGGGCACAGATACGCAGTATTTT. This encodes CSASRAGGTDTQYF.

The chain is built from TRBV24-1 and TRBJ2-5; 9 bases fit TRBD2. The CDR3 is 15 residues long. The junction had 5 bases not matched to a gene; V was cut back by 3 bases and J by 4 bases. The germline gives CDR1 KGHDR, CDR2 SFDVKD. The CDR3 sequence: CATSDAGGAAETQYF. In nucleotides, the CDR3 is TGTGCCACCAGTGATGCGGGGGGGGCCGCAGAGACCCAGTACTTC.

The gene calls are TRBV4-3 and TRBJ1-2; D is uncertain. V lost 2 bases, J lost 9 bases, and 10 bases lay in between. This CDR3 region has 12 residues. Germline V CDR1 and CDR2: LGHNA, YSLEER. The CDR3 here is CASSQNRDSYTF. In DNA, the CDR3 is TGCGCCAGCAGCCAAAACAGAGATAGCTACACCTTC.

The gene calls are TRBV4-1 and TRBJ2-3, with 8 bases fitting TRBD1. CDR1 and CDR2 from the germline V gene are MGHRA and YSYEKL. This CDR3 is 15 amino acids long. Unmatched junction bases numbered 3, after V lost 1 base and J lost 3 bases. CDR3 protein: CASSQGQGLTDTQYF. CDR3 nucleotide sequence: TGCGCCAGCAGCCAAGGACAGGGGTTAACAGATACGCAGTATTTT.

This clone has a handful of counts. The V and J genes are TRBV4-1 and TRBJ1-3; maybe TRBD1 (5 bases). The germline CDR1 and CDR2 sequences are MGHRA and YSYEKL. The CDR3 has 14 amino acids. V was pared by 4 bases and J by 8 bases, with 15 bases between. The CDR3 nucleotides are TGCGCCAGCAGCCGGGAACAGGCAATGCACACCATATATTTT. It is translated as CASSREQAMHTIYF.

The J gene is TRBJ2-2, the V gene TRBV7-2; no clear D gene. CDR1 is SGHTA and CDR2 is FQGNSA in the germline V gene. The CDR3 spans 14 residues. V was clipped by 5 bases and J by 8 bases, with 15 bases between them. CDR3 in amino acids: CASSLRPNGGELFF. DNA for the CDR3: TGTGCCAGCAGCCTTCGGCCAAACGGGGGGGAGCTGTTTTTT. Drawing the rest from reference TRBV7-2 and TRBJ2-2, the complete variable domain is GAGVSQSPSNKVTEKGKDVELRCDPISGHTALYWYRQSLGQGLEFLIYFQGNSAPDKSGLPSDRFSAERTGGSVSTLTIQRTQQEDSAVYLCASSLRPNGGELFFGEGSRLTVL.

This clone was seen only a few times. The rearrangement links TRBV6-5 to TRBJ2-5; a weak D match, TRBD2 (6 bases). The CDR3 loop spans 13 amino acids. The germline V gene has CDR1 MNHEY and CDR2 SVGAGI. The V end was cut by 6 bases, the J end by 4 bases, with 12 bases between. As DNA, the CDR3 is TGTGCCAGCAGCCCCGCGGGGCTAGAGACCCAGTACTTC. Amino acids: CASSPAGLETQYF.

The rearrangement joins TRBV19 to TRBJ2-7, with D unclear. V shed 5 bases and J shed 1 base, with 12 bases lying between them. From germline, CDR1 is LNHDA and CDR2 SQIVND (reference sequence). There are 14 residues in the CDR3. CDR3 region: CASSDSLASYEQYF. Here the CDR3 DNA reads TGTGCCAGTAGTGATAGTCTGGCGTCCTACGAGCAGTACTTC.

This chain connects TRBV6-5 to TRBJ1-4, with TRBD1 as a possible D gene (5 bases). The CDR3 has 16 amino acids. Trimming cost V 0 bases and J 7 bases, with 15 bases left between them. CDR1 is MNHEY and CDR2 is SVGAGI in the germline V gene. The CDR3 is CASSYSMGRGGEKLFF. The DNA of the CDR3 is TGTGCCAGCAGTTACTCGATGGGGAGGGGTGGTGAAAAACTGTTTTTT.